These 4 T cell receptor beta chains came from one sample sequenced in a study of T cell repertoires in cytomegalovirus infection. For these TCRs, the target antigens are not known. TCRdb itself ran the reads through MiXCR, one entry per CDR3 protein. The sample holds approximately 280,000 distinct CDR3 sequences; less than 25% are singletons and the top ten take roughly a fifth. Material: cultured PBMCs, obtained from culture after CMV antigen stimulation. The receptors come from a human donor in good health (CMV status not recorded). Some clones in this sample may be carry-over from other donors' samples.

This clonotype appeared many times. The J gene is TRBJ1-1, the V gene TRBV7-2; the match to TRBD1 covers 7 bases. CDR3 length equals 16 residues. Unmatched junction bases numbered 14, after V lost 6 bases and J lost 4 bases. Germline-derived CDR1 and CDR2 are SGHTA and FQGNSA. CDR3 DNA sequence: TGTGCCAGCAGACTAGCAGGAGGGGGCGAAGTCACTGAAGCTTTCTTT. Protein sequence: CASRLAGGGEVTEAFF.

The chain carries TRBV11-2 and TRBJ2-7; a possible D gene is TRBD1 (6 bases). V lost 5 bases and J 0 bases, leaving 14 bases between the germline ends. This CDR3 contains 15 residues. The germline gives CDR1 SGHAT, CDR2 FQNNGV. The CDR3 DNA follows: TGTGCCAGCAGCCAAGGACAGATAAGCTCCTACGAGCAGTACGTC. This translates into CASSQGQISSYEQYV.

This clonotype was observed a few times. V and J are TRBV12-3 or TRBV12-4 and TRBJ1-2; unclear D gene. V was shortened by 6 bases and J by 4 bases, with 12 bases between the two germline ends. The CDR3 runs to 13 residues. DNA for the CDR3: TGTGCCAGCAGCTCCGGGGAAATCTATGGCTACACCTTC. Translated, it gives CASSSGEIYGYTF.

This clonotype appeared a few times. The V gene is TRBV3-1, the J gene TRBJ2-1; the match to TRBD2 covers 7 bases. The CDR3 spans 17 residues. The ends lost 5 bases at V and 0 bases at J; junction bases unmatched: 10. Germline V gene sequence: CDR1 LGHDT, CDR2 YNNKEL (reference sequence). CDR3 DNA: TGTGCCAGCAGCGACTCTAGCGGAGCGAGCTCCTACAATGAGCAGTTCTTC. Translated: CASSDSSGASSYNEQFF.